These T cell receptor beta chains were read from a single sample in a study of blood T cells in healthy people across ages. TCRdb recomputed calls from the 5' RACE reads with MiXCR, one row per CDR3 protein. The table shows some 1,500,000 distinct CDR3 sequences, with about 45% occurring only once. Sequencing was performed on blood. The receptor set was obtained from a woman younger than 30 in good health. Both conserved end residues are part of each CDR3. Each record gives: clone size, V gene, CDR3 length, J gene, D gene, CDR3 DNA, CDR3 protein. The D gene is left open where the match is weak. Clone size is not always given. Where it is, it says once, few, many or a class for expanded clones.

size: .
V: TRBV25-1
length: 15
J: TRBJ1-4
D: .
DNA: TGTGCCAGCAGAAACCGGGACCCGAAGGGGGAAAAACTGTTTTTT
CDR3: CASRNRDPKGEKLFF

size: .
V: TRBV29-1
length: 16
J: TRBJ1-2
D: TRBD1
DNA: TGCAGCGTTGATCGTTCCCCACAACAGGGGGCGGTTGGCTACACCTTC
CDR3: CSVDRSPQQGAVGYTF

size: .
V: TRBV29-1
length: 14
J: TRBJ2-3
D: TRBD1
DNA: TGCAGCGTTTCACCGGGACAGGGTACAGATACGCAGTATTTT
CDR3: CSVSPGQGTDTQYF

size: .
V: TRBV7-2
length: 15
J: TRBJ1-5
D: .
DNA: TGTGCCAGCAGCGGGGGGGTAGTTAGCAATCAGCCCCAGCATTTT
CDR3: CASSGGVVSNQPQHF

size: few
V: TRBV21-1
length: 15
J: TRBJ2-3
D: .
DNA: TGTGCCAGCTCCTCGGATAGCGGGAGTGCAGATACGCAGTATTTT
CDR3: CASSSDSGSADTQYF

size: .
V: TRBV4-1
length: 14
J: TRBJ2-2
D: .
DNA: TGCACCAGCAGCTCGCGCACGAACACCGGGGAGCTGTTTTTT
CDR3: CTSSSRTNTGELFF

size: few
V: TRBV7-2
length: 15
J: TRBJ1-2
D: .
DNA: TGTGCCAGCAGCATGGACGGACGATCTAACTATGGCTACACCTTC
CDR3: CASSMDGRSNYGYTF

size: .
V: TRBV7-2
length: 16
J: TRBJ2-7
D: .
DNA: .
CDR3: CASSRWGSKETQYFDF

size: once
V: TRBV4-1
length: 16
J: TRBJ1-1
D: .
DNA: TGCGCCAGCAGCCAAGGGGTTTACCGAACGACCCCTGAAGCTTTCTTT
CDR3: CASSQGVYRTTPEAFF

size: many
V: TRBV29-1
length: 14
J: TRBJ1-2
D: TRBD1
DNA: TGCAGCGTTGTCCCGGGACAGGGAAACTATGGCTACACCTTC
CDR3: CSVVPGQGNYGYTF

size: few
V: TRBV21-1
length: 12
J: TRBJ2-7
D: .
DNA: TGTGCCAGCAGCCCAGTCCCCGGCGAGCAGTACTTC
CDR3: CASSPVPGEQYF

size: few
V: TRBV24-1
length: 13
J: TRBJ1-2
D: .
DNA: TGTGCCACCAGTGATCGGACGACTTATGGCTACACCTTC
CDR3: CATSDRTTYGYTF

size: .
V: TRBV9
length: 16
J: TRBJ2-2
D: .
DNA: TGTGCCAGCAGCGTAGACGGGGCGTACGGCACCGGGGAGCTGTTTTTT
CDR3: CASSVDGAYGTGELFF

size: .
V: TRBV5-6
length: 14
J: TRBJ2-1
D: TRBD1
DNA: TGTGCCAGCAGCTTGCCGGGGACAGACGATGAGCAGTTCTTC
CDR3: CASSLPGTDDEQFF

size: .
V: TRBV2
length: 16
J: TRBJ2-7
D: TRBD1
DNA: TGTGCCAGCAGTCCCCGGGACAGGGGTACCCCCTACGAGCAGTACTTC
CDR3: CASSPRDRGTPYEQYF

size: few
V: TRBV20-1
length: 13
J: TRBJ1-5
D: .
DNA: TGCAGTGCCTTGACTCATAGCAATCAGCCCCAGCATTTT
CDR3: CSALTHSNQPQHF

size: few
V: TRBV7-8
length: 12
J: TRBJ2-5
D: .
DNA: TGTGCCAGCAGCTTCCCACAGGTGACCCAGTACTTC
CDR3: CASSFPQVTQYF

size: .
V: TRBV3-1
length: 17
J: TRBJ2-2
D: TRBD1
DNA: TGTGCCAGCAGCCAAGAAGGTGGGGCAGGGGGCACCGGGGAGCTGTTTTTT
CDR3: CASSQEGGAGGTGELFF

size: .
V: TRBV7-8
length: 16
J: TRBJ1-1
D: .
DNA: TGTGCCAGCAGCTCTCCTTTAGGGACATCGAACACTGAAGCTTTCTTT
CDR3: CASSSPLGTSNTEAFF

size: .
V: TRBV10-1
length: 16
J: TRBJ1-2
D: .
DNA: TGCGCCAGCAGTGAGTCGACTCGTGGGAAAGTCTATGGCTACACCTTC
CDR3: CASSESTRGKVYGYTF

size: .
V: TRBV24-1
length: 16
J: TRBJ2-3
D: TRBD2
DNA: TGTGCCACCAGTGATCCGGGACTAGCTGGGACAGATACGCAGTATTTT
CDR3: CATSDPGLAGTDTQYF

size: .
V: TRBV10-3
length: 9
J: TRBJ2-1
D: .
DNA: TGTGCCAGTTACGGGGAGCAGTTCTTC
CDR3: CASYGEQFF

size: few
V: TRBV2
length: 14
J: TRBJ2-2
D: .
DNA: TGTGCCAGCAGTGATGGGATGAACACCGGGGAGCTGTTTTTT
CDR3: CASSDGMNTGELFF

size: few
V: TRBV27
length: 15
J: TRBJ2-1
D: TRBD2
DNA: TGTGCCAGCACCCAAGCCGCTAGCGGGAAGGGCGAGCAGTTCTTC
CDR3: CASTQAASGKGEQFF

size: few
V: TRBV11-2
length: 14
J: TRBJ1-4
D: .
DNA: TGTGCCAGCAGCCCAGACTTGGGGGAAGAAAAACTGTTTTTT
CDR3: CASSPDLGEEKLFF

size: .
V: TRBV7-9
length: 15
J: TRBJ2-7
D: .
DNA: TGTGCCAGCAGCTTAAACGGGGCAAACCCCTACGAGCAGTACTTC
CDR3: CASSLNGANPYEQYF

size: .
V: TRBV4-1
length: 18
J: TRBJ1-5
D: .
DNA: TGCGCCAGCAGCCATATTACTCCTGGGGGTTATAGCAATCAGCCCCAGCATTTT
CDR3: CASSHITPGGYSNQPQHF

size: few
V: TRBV7-3
length: 18
J: TRBJ1-5
D: .
DNA: TGTGCCAGCAGGTCCGTAGATCTAGGGAAAAAACTATGTCAGCCCCAGCATTTT
CDR3: CASRSVDLGKKLCQPQHF

size: few
V: TRBV3-1
length: 16
J: TRBJ2-7
D: TRBD2
DNA: TGTGCCAGCAGCCAAAGGGCAAGCGGGGGAACCTACGAGCAGTACTTC
CDR3: CASSQRASGGTYEQYF

size: .
V: TRBV20-1
length: 10
J: TRBJ2-1
D: .
DNA: TGCAGTGCCGCCGGCCGGGGGCAGTTCTTC
CDR3: CSAAGRGQFF

size: .
V: TRBV20-1
length: 11
J: TRBJ2-1
D: .
DNA: TGCAGTGCAAACAGGGTTTCGACCCAGTTCTTC
CDR3: CSANRVSTQFF

size: .
V: TRBV12-3/TRBV12-4
length: 15
J: TRBJ2-3
D: TRBD2
DNA: TGTGCCAGCAGTACCACTAGCGGCACGGGGCATACGCAGTATTTT
CDR3: CASSTTSGTGHTQYF

size: .
V: TRBV6-2/TRBV6-3
length: 15
J: TRBJ2-7
D: TRBD1
DNA: TGTGCCAGCAGCGCCGGGACAGGGGGCAGGAATGAGCAGTACTTC
CDR3: CASSAGTGGRNEQYF

size: few
V: TRBV6-4
length: 15
J: TRBJ2-7
D: TRBD1
DNA: TGTGCCAGCAGCCGGACAGGGACTTTAGTGGGCGAGCAGTACTTC
CDR3: CASSRTGTLVGEQYF

size: few
V: TRBV11-2
length: 13
J: TRBJ1-2
D: .
DNA: TGTGCCAGCAGCTTAGATCCCCGGGTTGGCTACACCTTC
CDR3: CASSLDPRVGYTF

size: .
V: TRBV5-6
length: 16
J: TRBJ2-5
D: .
DNA: TGTGCCAGCAGCTTGTATAGCGCTTACTCCCAAGAGACCCAGTACTTC
CDR3: CASSLYSAYSQETQYF

size: .
V: TRBV5-5
length: 16
J: TRBJ2-3
D: TRBD1
DNA: TGTGCCAGCAGCTCGCCACAGGGGCGAAGCACAGATACGCAGTATTTT
CDR3: CASSSPQGRSTDTQYF

size: many
V: TRBV29-1
length: 13
J: TRBJ2-5
D: .
DNA: TGCAGCGTCCAGGGGCGGTTAATAGAGACCCAGTACTTC
CDR3: CSVQGRLIETQYF

size: few
V: TRBV20-1
length: 15
J: TRBJ1-1
D: TRBD1
DNA: TGCAGTGCTCTATCAGGGGGCGCTTGGGACACTGAAGCTTTCTTT
CDR3: CSALSGGAWDTEAFF

size: .
V: TRBV5-1
length: 13
J: TRBJ2-7
D: TRBD1
DNA: TGCGCCAGCAGCTTGACAGGGGTCGATGAGCAGTACTTC
CDR3: CASSLTGVDEQYF

size: .
V: TRBV20-1
length: 15
J: TRBJ2-1
D: .
DNA: TGCAGTGCTAGAGTTCCGCGGACGAACTACAATGAGCAGTTCTTC
CDR3: CSARVPRTNYNEQFF

size: few
V: TRBV29-1
length: 12
J: TRBJ2-7
D: .
DNA: TGCAGCGTTGCGGGCTTTCTGGGCGAGCAGTACTTC
CDR3: CSVAGFLGEQYF

size: .
V: TRBV20-1
length: 11
J: TRBJ1-1
D: .
DNA: TGCAGTGCCGGCCCTGAGACTGAAGCTTTCTTT
CDR3: CSAGPETEAFF

size: .
V: TRBV7-9
length: 15
J: TRBJ2-7
D: .
DNA: TGTGCCAGCAGCTACCCAGACAACCCATCCTACGAGCAGTACTTC
CDR3: CASSYPDNPSYEQYF

size: few
V: TRBV6-5
length: 14
J: TRBJ2-5
D: .
DNA: TGTGCCAGCAGTTACGGAGAAGGGGTAGAGACCCAGTACTTC
CDR3: CASSYGEGVETQYF

size: .
V: TRBV12-3/TRBV12-4
length: 15
J: TRBJ1-6
D: .
DNA: TGTGCCAGCAGTTTACGGAGGGGGTATAATTCACCCCTCCACTTT
CDR3: CASSLRRGYNSPLHF

size: few
V: TRBV5-5
length: 14
J: TRBJ1-4
D: TRBD1
DNA: TGTGCCAGCAGCAAGGACAGGAGTAATGAAAAACTGTTTTTT
CDR3: CASSKDRSNEKLFF

size: .
V: TRBV20-1
length: 13
J: TRBJ2-3
D: .
DNA: TGCAGTGCAGCCCAGGGAGGCCCAGATACGCAGTATTTT
CDR3: CSAAQGGPDTQYF

size: .
V: TRBV12-3/TRBV12-4
length: 13
J: TRBJ1-2
D: .
DNA: TGTGCCAGCAGTGTCGACAGAATCTCTGGCTACACCTTC
CDR3: CASSVDRISGYTF

size: .
V: TRBV6-5
length: 15
J: TRBJ2-1
D: TRBD2
DNA: TGTGCCAGCAGTTACGGCGGGGGGCCTATCAATGAGCAGTTCTTC
CDR3: CASSYGGGPINEQFF

size: many
V: TRBV6-6
length: 15
J: TRBJ1-5
D: TRBD1
DNA: TGTGCCAGCAGTCCTCATGACAGGGACTGGCAGCCCCAGCATTTT
CDR3: CASSPHDRDWQPQHF

size: .
V: TRBV18
length: 17
J: TRBJ1-5
D: .
DNA: TGTGCCAGCTCACCCGGGAGAACCCGATTATTTCATCAGCCCCAGCATTTT
CDR3: CASSPGRTRLFHQPQHF

size: few
V: TRBV27
length: 15
J: TRBJ2-1
D: TRBD2
DNA: TGTGCCAGCAGTTTGTCGTTACTAGCGGGAGTCCGGCAGTTCTTC
CDR3: CASSLSLLAGVRQFF

size: few
V: TRBV4-1
length: 15
J: TRBJ1-1
D: .
DNA: TGCGCCAGCAGCCAAGAGGTCGGGGAGAACACTGAAGCTTTCTTT
CDR3: CASSQEVGENTEAFF

size: .
V: TRBV9
length: 16
J: TRBJ2-7
D: TRBD2
DNA: TGTGCCAGCAGCGTAGGGTCCGGGGGGAACCACAATGAGCAGTACTTC
CDR3: CASSVGSGGNHNEQYF